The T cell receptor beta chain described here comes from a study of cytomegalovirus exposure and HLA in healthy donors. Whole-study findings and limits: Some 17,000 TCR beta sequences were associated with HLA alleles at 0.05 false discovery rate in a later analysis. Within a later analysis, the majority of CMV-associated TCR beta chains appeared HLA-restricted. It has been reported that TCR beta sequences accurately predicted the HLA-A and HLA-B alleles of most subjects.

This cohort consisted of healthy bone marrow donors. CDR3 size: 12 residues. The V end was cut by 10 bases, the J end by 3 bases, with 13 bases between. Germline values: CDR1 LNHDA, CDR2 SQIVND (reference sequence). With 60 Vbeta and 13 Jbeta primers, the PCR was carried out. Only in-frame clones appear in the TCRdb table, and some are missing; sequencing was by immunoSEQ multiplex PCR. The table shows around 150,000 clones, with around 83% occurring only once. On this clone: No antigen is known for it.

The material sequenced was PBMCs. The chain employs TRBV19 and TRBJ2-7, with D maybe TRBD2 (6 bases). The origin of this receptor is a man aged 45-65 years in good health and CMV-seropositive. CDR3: CATGDGHYEQYF. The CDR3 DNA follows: TGTGCCACGGGGGACGGCCACTACGAGCAGTACTTC.